Following are 13 T cell receptor beta chains from one sample sequenced in a study of identifying expanded T cells in peripheral blood. Clones were read by immunoSEQ multiplex PCR, and TCRdb kept only the in-frame ones, dropping some. The data hold around 95,000 clones, with over 70% observed a single time. Material for sequencing was blood. These receptors all stem from a person aged 18 to 75 in good health.

The chain links TRBV5-1 to TRBJ2-1; 7 nucleotides line up with TRBD1. The CDR3 is 15 amino acids. Germline lookup yields CDR1 SGHRS and CDR2 YFSETQ. V was pared by 4 bases and J by 4 bases, with 8 bases of the junction left unmatched. The CDR3 DNA sequence: TGCGCCAGCAGCAAGACAGGGCTCGGGTACAATGAGCAGTTCTTC. Translated, it gives CASSKTGLGYNEQFF.

The chain carries TRBV10-3 and TRBJ2-3; 10 nucleotides agree with TRBD2. CDR1 and CDR2 from the germline V gene are ENHRY and SYGVKD. V was clipped by 6 bases and J by 0 bases; unmatched bases: 6. This CDR3 is built from 16 residues. CDR3 amino acids: CAIRDPSGRSTDTQYF. For the CDR3, the DNA is TGTGCCATCAGAGATCCTAGCGGGAGAAGCACAGATACGCAGTATTTT.

The rearrangement links TRBV11-3 to TRBJ2-7; D gene unclear. The V end lost 0 bases, the J end lost 0 bases, and 9 bases lay between the germline ends. The CDR3 is 15 residues long. The germline V gene has CDR1 SGHNT and CDR2 YENEEA. The CDR3 is CASSLDQRSSYEQYF. The CDR3 nucleotides are TGTGCCAGCAGCTTAGATCAAAGGAGCTCCTACGAGCAGTACTTC.

This sequence joins TRBV18 and TRBJ2-1; the D gene could be TRBD1 or TRBD2 (5 bases each). The CDR3 has 15 amino acids. From germline, CDR1 is KGHSH and CDR2 LQKENI. V was shortened by 6 bases and J by 8 bases, with 20 bases between the two germline ends. CDR3 sequence reads: CASSPLGSGTDEQFF. The CDR3 DNA follows: TGTGCCAGCTCGCCGCTGGGATCCGGGACCGATGAGCAGTTCTTC.

This clone was observed once. The chain uses TRBV27 and TRBJ2-3; D ambiguous. CDR1 MNHEY and CDR2 SMNVEV come from the germline V gene (reference sequence). The CDR3 is made up of 14 amino acids. Trimming took off 4 bases at V and 5 bases at J, with 13 bases between the two ends. As DNA, the CDR3 is TGTGCCAGCAGTTATTGGGCAGTCGGAGATACGCAGTATTTT. As protein: CASSYWAVGDTQYF.

This sequence joins TRBV25-1 and TRBJ2-7; TRBD2 is a possible D gene (5 bases). From germline, CDR1 is MGHDK and CDR2 SYGVNS. The V gene lost 5 bases and the J gene lost 7 bases, with 15 bases spanning the gap. There are 13 residues in the CDR3. CDR3: CASSQTRTGEQYF. CDR3 DNA sequence: TGTGCCAGCAGTCAAACTAGAACGGGGGAGCAGTACTTC.

The chain carries TRBV5-1 and TRBJ2-7; D remains unclear. CDR1 SGHRS and CDR2 YFSETQ come from the germline V gene. The V and J ends lost 7 bases and 0 bases respectively, with 11 bases between them. The CDR3 spans 13 residues. CDR3 bases: TGCGCCAGCGCTAGTGGTGACTCCTACGAGCAGTACTTC. It is translated as CASASGDSYEQYF.

The CDR3 DNA reads TGTGCCAGCAGGCCACTATGGGTGTGGAATTCACCCCTCCACTTT. Residues: CASRPLWVWNSPLHF. The chain has TRBV2 and TRBJ1-6; no firm D call. This CDR3 is 15 amino acids long. Deletions cut 6 bases from V and 7 bases from J, with 16 bases between. Germline CDR1 and CDR2: SNHLY and FYNNEI.

Concerning this clone itself: Distinct nucleotide sequences in the sample also encode this CDR3. The rearrangement links TRBV6-5 to TRBJ2-7, with 10 bases lining up with TRBD1. CDR1 MNHEY and CDR2 SVGAGI come from the germline V gene. The length of the CDR3 is 13 residues. V trimming: 6 bases; J trimming: 7 bases; junction bases outside the gene matches: 6. The CDR3 nucleotides read TGTGCCAGCAGCTACGACAGGGGGCATGAGCAGTACTTC. Translated, it gives CASSYDRGHEQYF.

This clone was observed a few times. The chain is built from TRBV7-2 and TRBJ1-5; D is perhaps TRBD1 (5 bases). Germline assignment: CDR1 SGHTA and CDR2 FQGNSA. V lost 2 bases and J 2 bases, leaving 10 bases between the germline ends. The CDR3 sequence is 15 residues long. The CDR3 coding sequence is TGTGCCAGCAGCTTATACCGGGACGGCAATCAGCCCCAGCATTTT. Encoded protein: CASSLYRDGNQPQHF.

This clone was observed a single time. The chain has TRBV5-6 and TRBJ2-7; 9 bases fit TRBD1. CDR1 and CDR2 from the germline V gene are SGHDT and YYEEEE. CDR3 size: 14 residues. The junction had 3 bases not matched to a gene; V was cut back by 2 bases and J by 3 bases. The CDR3 protein is CASSFGTGYYEQYF. The DNA of the CDR3 is TGTGCCAGCAGCTTCGGGACAGGGTACTACGAGCAGTACTTC.

The CDR3 DNA reads as TGCAGCGTTGAGGACAGGGGGATCGGCGAGCAGTACTTC. Translation gives CSVEDRGIGEQYF. The V gene is TRBV29-1, the J gene TRBJ2-7, with 10 bases fitting TRBD1. The CDR3 extends over 13 amino acids. V lost 3 bases and J lost 6; bases outside the gene matches: 5. Germline V gene data show CDR1 as SQVTM and CDR2 as ANQGSEA.

The genes are TRBV5-1 and TRBJ1-2; D may be TRBD1 (6 bases). Germline V CDR1 and CDR2: SGHRS, YFSETQ. The CDR3 has 13 amino acids. Trimming took off 6 bases at V and 2 bases at J, with 11 bases between the two ends. This chain's CDR3 is CASTRGSNYGYTF. CDR3 in DNA: TGCGCCAGCACCAGGGGTTCGAACTATGGCTACACCTTC.